These 23 T cell receptor beta chains were sequenced from one sample in a study of blood T cell repertoires in COVID-19. Produced via immunoSEQ multiplex PCR; TCRdb's table is partial and in-frame only. The sample shows around 200,000 clones, 87% of them seen only once. The sequencing input was peripheral blood. These TCRs come from a young woman who had recovered from COVID-19.

With regard to this clone: The same CDR3 is also encoded by other DNA sequences in this sample. The J gene is TRBJ2-5, the V gene TRBV5-1; 10 nucleotides align to TRBD1. This CDR3 comprises 14 residues. Germline V gene sequence: CDR1 SGHRS, CDR2 YFSETQ. Trimming took 4 bases from V and 2 from J; bases not matched to a gene: 2. CDR3 DNA sequence: TGCGCCAGCAGCCCGGGACAGGGGCAAGAGACCCAGTACTTC. Its translation is CASSPGQGQETQYF.

This clone showed up just once. This sample also contains other DNA sequences that code for the same CDR3. The gene calls are TRBV5-1 and TRBJ2-5; 9 nucleotides agree with TRBD1. In germline, CDR1 is SGHRS, CDR2 YFSETQ. The CDR3 runs to 14 residues. The ends lost 4 bases at V and 1 base at J; junction bases unmatched: 2. CDR3 bases: TGCGCCAGCAGCCCGGGACAGGGCCAAGAGACCCAGTACTTC. Protein: CASSPGQGQETQYF.

This clone was detected only once. This chain uses TRBV7-2 with TRBJ1-1; 8 bases line up with TRBD1. This CDR3 contains 16 residues. The germline gives CDR1 SGHTA, CDR2 FQGNSA. J gave up 4 bases and V 1 base, and 8 bases lay outside the gene matches. CDR3: CASSLGRYTGGTEAFF. The CDR3 nucleotides read TGTGCCAGCAGCTTAGGGCGATATACAGGGGGCACTGAAGCTTTCTTT.

The chain is built from TRBV4-2 and TRBJ2-1, with a weak D call TRBD1 (6 bases). Deletions cut 2 bases from V and 9 bases from J, with 20 bases between. The CDR3 has 16 residues. Germline CDR1 is LGHNA and CDR2 is YNFKEQ. In DNA, the CDR3 is TGTGCCAGCAGCCAACCTTCGCTAGGGGGTTTTAGTGAGCAGTTCTTC. Residues: CASSQPSLGGFSEQFF.

This sequence joins TRBV3-1 (or the pseudogene TRBV3-2) and TRBJ2-2, with 10 bases matching TRBD1. This CDR3 is 20 amino acids long. Germline V CDR1 and CDR2: LGHDT, YNNKEL (reference sequence). Trimming took 1 base from V and 4 from J; bases not matched to a gene: 15. In nucleotides, the CDR3 is TGTGCCAGCAGCCAAGCCATTTTTTTCTCGGGACAGGGGATCACCGGGGAGCTGTTTTTT. This translates into CASSQAIFFSGQGITGELFF.

This chain links TRBV5-6 with TRBJ2-3; 7 bases match TRBD2. Trimming cost V 3 bases and J 0 bases; bases outside gene matches: 10. This CDR3 contains 17 residues. Germline-derived CDR1 and CDR2 are SGHDT and YYEEEE. The CDR3 DNA is TGTGCCAGCAGCTGGGAAGGTAGCGGGTCTAGCACAGATACGCAGTATTTT. As protein: CASSWEGSGSSTDTQYF.

The rearrangement uses TRBV27 and TRBJ1-2, with 11 bases lining up with TRBD1. Germline V gene data show CDR1 as MNHEY and CDR2 as SMNVEV (reference sequence). There are 17 residues in the CDR3. V lost 0 bases, J lost 8 bases, and 11 bases stayed unmatched. CDR3 protein: CASSLSLGTGGLLGYTF. CDR3 DNA sequence: TGTGCCAGCAGTTTATCACTAGGGACAGGGGGACTTCTAGGCTACACCTTC.

The rearrangement joins TRBV6-5 to TRBJ1-3, with 9 positions matching TRBD1. V was pared by 6 bases and J by 0 bases, with 0 bases of the junction left unmatched. The CDR3 is 14 amino acids. Germline loops: CDR1 MNHEY, CDR2 SVGAGI. CDR3 residues: CASRDRGSGNTIYF. As DNA, the CDR3 is TGTGCCAGCAGGGACAGGGGCTCTGGAAACACCATATATTTT.

The genes are TRBV5-1 and TRBJ2-1; tentatively, D is TRBD2 (6 bases). Per the germline V gene, CDR1 is SGHRS and CDR2 is YFSETQ. The V gene lost 5 bases and the J gene lost 0 bases, with 12 bases spanning the gap. The CDR3 extends over 15 amino acids. The CDR3 loop is CASRVAVDSYNEQFF. In DNA form, the CDR3 reads TGCGCCAGCAGGGTAGCGGTTGACTCCTACAATGAGCAGTTCTTC.

This sequence joins TRBV20-1 and TRBJ2-5; D is unresolved. V shed 3 bases and J shed 2 bases, with 10 bases lying between them. CDR1 and CDR2 (germline): DFQATT, SNEGSKA (reference sequence). This CDR3 has 13 amino acids. The CDR3 spells CSASSNLQETQYF. The CDR3 DNA reads as TGCAGTGCTAGTTCGAACTTACAAGAGACCCAGTACTTC.

This rearrangement joins TRBV6-5 to TRBJ1-1; 8 bases are a match to TRBD1. J gave up 3 bases and V 2 bases, and 2 bases lay outside the gene matches. The germline V gene has CDR1 MNHEY and CDR2 SVGAGI. CDR3 size: 14 residues. CDR3 sequence: CASSYRTGYTEAFF. The CDR3 region has the DNA TGTGCCAGCAGTTACCGGACAGGGTACACTGAAGCTTTCTTT.

The DNA for the CDR3 is TGTGCCAGCAGCGCGAATCCCTTGGGCCACTCCACAGATACGCAGTATTTT. Translation: CASSANPLGHSTDTQYF. The V gene is TRBV9, the J gene TRBJ2-3; D call uncertain. The V end was cut by 3 bases, the J end by 2 bases, with 19 bases between. The V gene's germline CDR1 is SGDLS and CDR2 YYNGEE. There are 17 residues in the CDR3.

The chain recombines TRBV7-9 with TRBJ1-1, with D possibly being TRBD1 (5 bases). Trimming stripped 5 bases from V and 1 base from J, with 11 bases between. The CDR3 contains 14 residues. Germline values: CDR1 SEHNR, CDR2 FQNEAQ (reference sequence). The CDR3 sequence is CASSPRRGNTEAFF. The DNA of the CDR3 is TGTGCCAGCAGCCCCCGAAGGGGGAACACTGAAGCTTTCTTT.

V gene TRBV2 combines with J gene TRBJ1-6; the D gene is possibly TRBD1 (6 bases). CDR1 SNHLY and CDR2 FYNNEI come from the germline V gene. Trimming cost V 6 bases and J 5 bases, with 17 bases left between them. This CDR3 contains 16 residues. CDR3 sequence: CASRTNRAENNSPLHF. Here the CDR3 DNA reads TGTGCCAGCAGAACAAACAGGGCCGAAAATAATTCACCCCTCCACTTT.

The rearrangement joins TRBV27 to TRBJ1-5, with 9 nucleotides matching TRBD1. With 6 bases clipped from V and 4 bases from J, the junction kept 4 bases outside the gene matches. This CDR3 contains 14 residues. From germline, CDR1 is MNHEY and CDR2 SMNVEV (reference sequence). The CDR3 region is CASRLQGANQPQHF. The CDR3 DNA reads as TGTGCCAGCAGATTACAGGGGGCAAATCAGCCCCAGCATTTT.

This clone has just one count. The J gene is TRBJ1-2, the V gene TRBV6-6; 10 bases match TRBD1. Trimming at V came to 8 bases and at J to 8 bases, leaving 14 bases not matched to a gene. The CDR3 is 15 amino acids. CDR1 and CDR2 (germline): MNHNY, SVGAGI (reference sequence). CDR3 sequence reads: CASHSNVGQGRGYTF. The CDR3 nucleotides read TGTGCCAGCCATTCTAATGTGGGACAGGGGAGAGGCTACACCTTC.

The J gene is TRBJ1-5, the V gene TRBV21-1. TRBV21-1 is classified as a pseudogene. The CDR3 loop spans 13 amino acids. DNA for the CDR3: TGTGCCAGCAGCAAAGGGGAGGTTACGGGAGGGGCATTT. Translating it yields CASSKGEVTGGAF.

The chain combines TRBV4-2 with TRBJ2-1; 13 bases are a match to TRBD2. The CDR3 has 16 residues. V lost 1 base and J lost 5; bases outside the gene matches: 2. From germline, CDR1 is LGHNA and CDR2 YNFKEQ. CDR3 in DNA: TGTGCCAGCAGCCAAGGTGGGACTAGCGGGAACAATGAGCAGTTCTTC. Amino acids: CASSQGGTSGNNEQFF.

In regard to this clone: At the DNA level, this CDR3 is encoded by other sequences in the same sample as well. The V call is TRBV7-2, the J call TRBJ2-6; perhaps TRBD1 as D (6 bases). Trimming removed 3 bases at V and 4 bases at J, with 10 bases between. The CDR3 covers 15 residues. Germline lookup yields CDR1 SGHTA and CDR2 FQGNSA. The CDR3 here is CASSFQGSGANVLTF. The CDR3, as DNA: TGTGCCAGCAGCTTTCAGGGGTCGGGGGCCAACGTCCTGACTTTC. The whole variable domain, remainder taken from reference TRBV7-2 and TRBJ2-6, is GAGVSQSPSNKVTEKGKDVELRCDPISGHTALYWYRQSLGQGLEFLIYFQGNSAPDKSGLPSDRFSAERTGGSVSTLTIQRTQQEDSAVYLCASSFQGSGANVLTFGAGSRLTVL.

The genes are TRBV4-1 and TRBJ1-1; no reliable D call. Germline V gene lookup returns CDR1 MGHRA and CDR2 YSYEKL. The CDR3 consists of 15 residues. Trimming took off 1 base at V and 2 bases at J, with 11 bases between the two ends. This CDR3 is CASSQVVTANTEAFF. CDR3 bases: TGCGCCAGCAGCCAAGTAGTTACAGCCAACACTGAAGCTTTCTTT.

The rearrangement uses TRBV5-6 and TRBJ1-4; a possible D gene is TRBD1 (5 bases). The germline V gene encodes CDR1 SGHDT and CDR2 YYEEEE. V was shortened by 0 bases and J by 7 bases, with 10 bases between the two germline ends. This CDR3 region has 14 residues. The DNA of the CDR3 is TGTGCCAGCAGCTTGGCAGGGTCGGGTGAAAAACTGTTTTTT. This encodes CASSLAGSGEKLFF.

The chain links TRBV11-2 to TRBJ2-1; 13 nucleotides line up with TRBD2. Trimming removed 6 bases from V and 6 bases from J; junction bases left unmatched: 5. The CDR3 totals 15 residues. Germline values: CDR1 SGHAT, CDR2 FQNNGV. The CDR3 sequence is CASSFTSGRANEQFF. The CDR3 DNA reads TGTGCCAGCAGTTTTACTAGCGGGAGGGCCAATGAGCAGTTCTTC.

CDR3 coding DNA: TGTGCCAGCGGGCATCTCGGGGGAACTGAAGCTTTCTTT. It is translated as CASGHLGGTEAFF. The chain couples TRBV27 to TRBJ1-1, with D maybe TRBD1 (5 bases). The germline V gene has CDR1 MNHEY and CDR2 SMNVEV (reference sequence). The CDR3 loop spans 13 amino acids. Between the trimmed V and J ends, which lost 8 bases and 5 bases, there was a span of 15 bases.